This T cell receptor (beta chain) is from a study of blood T cell repertoires in COVID-19. Study information: Some COVID-19 samples were acute and others convalescent; all came from the United States, Italy and Spain.

Trimming removed 2 bases from V and 11 bases from J, with 10 bases in between. Per the germline V gene, CDR1 is MDHEN and CDR2 is SYDVKM. This CDR3 is built from 11 residues. Original analysis: Cell counts per sample came from amplifying reference gene primers. Produced via immunoSEQ multiplex PCR; TCRdb's table is partial and in-frame only. Clone size and V and J calls were adopted from that table, with D and trimming inferred from the DNA. The sample includes approximately 100,000 clones, around 89% of them seen just once. Sequenced material: peripheral blood. The receptor's source is a human donor with acute or convalescent COVID-19. The donor label of this sample is uncertain. This sequence joins TRBV28 and TRBJ2-7; tentatively, D is TRBD1 (6 bases). CDR3 bases: TGTGCCAGCAGTTTACGACAGGAGGAGTACTTC. Its translation is CASSLRQEEYF.